This TCR beta chain was found in a study of OX40 agonist ivuxolimab in advanced cancers. Study-level background: It was ivuxolimab, an agonistic anti-OX40 (CD134) antibody, that patients were treated with. Study outcomes and limitations: Also showing low normalized T-cell clonal expansion were some of the nonresponders.

A remark on this clone: Its cognate antigen is unknown.

Clones were read by immunoSEQ multiplex PCR, and TCRdb kept only the in-frame ones, dropping some. This sample yields under 20,000 clones, of which roughly 84% are seen a single time; over 10% belongs to the top ten. Trimming took off 2 bases at V and 3 bases at J, with 17 bases between the two ends. The CDR3 runs to 16 residues. CDR1 is MNHEY and CDR2 is SMNVEV in the germline V gene (reference sequence). This clonotype originated in an adult with an advanced solid tumor such as melanoma, head and neck, liver or kidney cancer. Here the sequenced sample was CD4+ or CD8+ T cells sorted from blood, taken in a trial of the OX40 agonist ivuxolimab. The chain has TRBV27 and TRBJ2-7, with D possibly being TRBD2 (6 bases). The CDR3 DNA follows: TGTGCCAGCAGTTTAGGAGGGAGTGGGGTCAACTACGAGCAGTACTTC. Translating gives CASSLGGSGVNYEQYF.